This is a list of T cell receptor beta chains from one sample in a study of PD-1 blockade in classical Hodgkin lymphoma. Assay used: immunoSEQ multiplex PCR; TCRdb lists only in-frame clones, some missing. Of 40,000 to 55,000 clones listed, 70% to 80% are singletons. Sequences were derived from peripheral blood mononuclear cells (PBMCs), sampled before the fourth cycle of nivolumab. These receptors came from a human donor with classical Hodgkin lymphoma. Both conserved end residues are part of each CDR3. D genes are given only for firm matches. The listing skips clone size in some rows; elsewhere it reads once, few, many or a size class.

TRBJ2-3 TRBD2 NA TRBV2 TGTGCCAGCAGTGTCGGTAGCGGGGGCACCGGCACAGATACGCAGTATTTT CASSVGSGGTGTDTQYF
TRBJ1-1 NA NA TRBV28 TGTGCCACCCGTACGCAGGGACTAGGGGCTTTCTTT CATRTQGLGAFF
TRBJ2-2 NA NA TRBV19 TGTGCCAGTAGCGTTGGACAGACGAACACCGGGGAGCTGTTTTTT CASSVGQTNTGELFF
TRBJ2-3 NA NA TRBV19 TGTGCCAGTAGTTTTACTGTGAGTACAGATACGCAGTATTTT CASSFTVSTDTQYF
TRBJ2-7 NA NA TRBV7-3 TGTGCCAGCAGCTTAAGGTTAGAGCAGTACTTC CASSLRLEQYF
TRBJ2-7 TRBD2 few TRBV7-2 TGTGCCAGCAGCTTAGTACTCTTCCAGCGGGAGAGGTACGAGCAGTACTTC CASSLVLFQRERYEQYF
TRBJ2-7 NA once TRBV27 TGTGCCAGCAGTTCGGGGCTTGTAGGCTTTCTGGAGGAGCAGTACTTC CASSSGLVGFLEEQYF
TRBJ2-7 TRBD1 NA TRBV27 TGTGCCAGCAGTTGGGGGACAGGATCGGTACCCGAGCAGTACTTC CASSWGTGSVPEQYF
TRBJ2-3 NA NA TRBV28 TGTGCCAGCAGTTTTGTAGCGGGCACAGATACGCAGTATTTT CASSFVAGTDTQYF
TRBJ1-2 NA NA TRBV19 TGTGCCAGTAGTATCCCGGGGGCGGGTGGCTACACCTTC CASSIPGAGGYTF
TRBJ2-3 TRBD2 NA TRBV7-8 TGTGCCAGCAGCTTCGGACTAGCGGGACCTGGGGAGACGCAGTATTTT CASSFGLAGPGETQYF
TRBJ1-2 NA NA TRBV6-5 TGTGCCAGCAGGCGCAGTAGGAACTATGGCTACACCTTC CASRRSRNYGYTF
TRBJ1-2 NA NA TRBV11-1 TGTGCCAGCAGCTTATTCCCATCCGGGGACTATGGCTACACCTTC CASSLFPSGDYGYTF
TRBJ2-1 NA few TRBV9 TGTGCCAGCAGCGTAGACGAAGCGGCCTACAATGAGCAGTTCTTC CASSVDEAAYNEQFF
TRBJ2-7 NA NA TRBV5-1 TGCGCCAGCAGGAGAGACTACGAGCAGTACTTC CASRRDYEQYF
TRBJ1-2 TRBD1 NA TRBV27 TGTGCCAGCAGGAAGGGGGCGGAGGGCTACACCTTC CASRKGAEGYTF
TRBJ2-5 NA few TRBV7-9 TGTGCCAGCAGCCCTCAAGAGACCCAGTACTTC CASSPQETQYF
TRBJ2-7 TRBD1 few TRBV27 TGTGCCAGCAGTTTATATGGGACAGAAGACGAGCAGTACTTC CASSLYGTEDEQYF
TRBJ2-7 TRBD2 few TRBV7-3 TGTGCCAGCAGTCCTGGGACTAGACTGTACTTC CASSPGTRLYF
TRBJ1-3 NA NA TRBV4-1 TGCGCCAGCAGCCTAATAGCCGATTCTGGAAACACCATATATTTT CASSLIADSGNTIYF
TRBJ2-1 NA once TRBV2 TGTGCCAGCAGTGTACGGAGGAATGAGCAGTTCTTC CASSVRRNEQFF
TRBJ2-7 NA NA TRBV9 TGTGCCAGCAGCGTAGGGGTAGGGTACGAGCAGTACTTC CASSVGVGYEQYF